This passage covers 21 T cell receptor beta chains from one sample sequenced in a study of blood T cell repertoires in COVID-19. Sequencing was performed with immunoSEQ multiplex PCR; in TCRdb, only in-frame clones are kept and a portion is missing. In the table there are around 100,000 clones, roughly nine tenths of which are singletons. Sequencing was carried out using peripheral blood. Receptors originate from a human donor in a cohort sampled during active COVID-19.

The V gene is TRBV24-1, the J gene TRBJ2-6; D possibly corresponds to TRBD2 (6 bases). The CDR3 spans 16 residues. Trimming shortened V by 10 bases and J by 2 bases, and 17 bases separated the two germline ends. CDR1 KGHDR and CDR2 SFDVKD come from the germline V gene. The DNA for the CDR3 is TGTGCCACAGAATCCGGGGGAAGAGCTGGGGCCAACGTCCTGACTTTC. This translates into CATESGGRAGANVLTF.

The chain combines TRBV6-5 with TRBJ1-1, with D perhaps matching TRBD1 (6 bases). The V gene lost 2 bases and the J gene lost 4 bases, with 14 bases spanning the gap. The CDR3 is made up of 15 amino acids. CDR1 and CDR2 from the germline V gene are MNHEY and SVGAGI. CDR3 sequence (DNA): TGTGCCAGCAGTTACGGAACAGGGAGGGGCACTGAAGCTTTCTTT. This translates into CASSYGTGRGTEAFF.

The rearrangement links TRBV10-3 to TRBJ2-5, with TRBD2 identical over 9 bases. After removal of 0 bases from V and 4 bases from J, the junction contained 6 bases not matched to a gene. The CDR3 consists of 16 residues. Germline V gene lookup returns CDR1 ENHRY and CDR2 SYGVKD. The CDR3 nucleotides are TGTGCCATCAGTGAGTCGGTAGCGGGAGAGGCAGAGACCCAGTACTTC. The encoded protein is CAISESVAGEAETQYF.

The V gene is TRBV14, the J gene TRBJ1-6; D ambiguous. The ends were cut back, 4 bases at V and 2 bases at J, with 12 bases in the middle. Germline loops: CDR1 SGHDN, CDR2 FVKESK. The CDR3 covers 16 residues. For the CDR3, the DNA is TGTGCCAGCAGCCCCCGAGAGGGCACCTATAATTCACCCCTCCACTTT. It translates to CASSPREGTYNSPLHF. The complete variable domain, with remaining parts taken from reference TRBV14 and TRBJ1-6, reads EAGVTQFPSHSVIEKGQTVTLRCDPISGHDNLYWYRRVMGKEIKFLLHFVKESKQDESGMPNNRFLAERTGGTYSTLKVQPAELEDSGVYFCASSPREGTYNSPLHFGNGTRLTVT.

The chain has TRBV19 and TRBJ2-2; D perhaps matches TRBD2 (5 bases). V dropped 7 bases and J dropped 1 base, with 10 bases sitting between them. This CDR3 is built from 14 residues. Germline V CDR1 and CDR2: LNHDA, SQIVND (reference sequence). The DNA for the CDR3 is TGTGCCAGTAAAAAAGAGGGGAACACCGGGGAGCTGTTTTTT. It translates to CASKKEGNTGELFF.

CDR3 sequence (DNA): TGTGCCATCAGTGAGTCTAGCTACCCAGATACGCAGTATTTT. It yields the protein CAISESSYPDTQYF. V usage is TRBV10-3 and J usage is TRBJ2-3; no clear D. The CDR3 consists of 14 residues. The V end lost 0 bases, the J end lost 4 bases, and 8 bases lay between the germline ends. The germline V gene encodes CDR1 ENHRY and CDR2 SYGVKD.

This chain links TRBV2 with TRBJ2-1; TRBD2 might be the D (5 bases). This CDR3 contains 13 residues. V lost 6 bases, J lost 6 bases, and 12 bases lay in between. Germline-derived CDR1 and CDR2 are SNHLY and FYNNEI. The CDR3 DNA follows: TGTGCCAGCAGCGATGACTATAGCAATGAGCAGTTCTTC. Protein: CASSDDYSNEQFF.

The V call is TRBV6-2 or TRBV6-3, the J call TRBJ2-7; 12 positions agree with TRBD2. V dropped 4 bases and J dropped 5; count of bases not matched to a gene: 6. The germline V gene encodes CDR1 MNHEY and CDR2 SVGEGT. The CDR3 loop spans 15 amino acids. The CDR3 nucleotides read TGTGCCAGCAGTTCCGTAACTAGCGGGGGGAACGAGCAGTACTTC. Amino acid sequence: CASSSVTSGGNEQYF.

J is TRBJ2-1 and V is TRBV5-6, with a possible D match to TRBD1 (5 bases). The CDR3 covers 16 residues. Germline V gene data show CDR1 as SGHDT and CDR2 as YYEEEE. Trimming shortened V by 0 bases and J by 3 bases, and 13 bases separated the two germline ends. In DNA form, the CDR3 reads TGTGCCAGCAGCTTGGAGGGGTTCGGAAACTACAATGAGCAGTTCTTC. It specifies CASSLEGFGNYNEQFF.

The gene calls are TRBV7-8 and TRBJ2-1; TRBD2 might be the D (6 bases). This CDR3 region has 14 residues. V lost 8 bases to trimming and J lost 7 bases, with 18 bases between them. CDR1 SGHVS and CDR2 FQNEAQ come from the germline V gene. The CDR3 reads CASVRTIVKNEQFF. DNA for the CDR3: TGTGCCAGCGTCAGGACTATTGTGAAGAATGAGCAGTTCTTC.

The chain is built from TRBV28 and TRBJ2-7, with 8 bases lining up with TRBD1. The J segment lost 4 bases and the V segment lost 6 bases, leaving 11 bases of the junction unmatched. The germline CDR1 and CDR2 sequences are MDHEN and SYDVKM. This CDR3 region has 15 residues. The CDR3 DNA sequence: TGTGCCAGCAGATACCAGGGGGCGGGGCATTACGAGCAGTACTTC. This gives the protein CASRYQGAGHYEQYF.

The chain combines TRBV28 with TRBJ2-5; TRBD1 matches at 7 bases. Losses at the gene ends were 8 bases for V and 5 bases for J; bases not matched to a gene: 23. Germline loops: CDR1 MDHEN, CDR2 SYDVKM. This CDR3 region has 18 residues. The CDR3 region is CASPPGGTRQGSVETQYF. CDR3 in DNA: TGTGCCAGCCCCCCTGGGGGCACACGACAGGGTTCGGTGGAGACCCAGTACTTC.

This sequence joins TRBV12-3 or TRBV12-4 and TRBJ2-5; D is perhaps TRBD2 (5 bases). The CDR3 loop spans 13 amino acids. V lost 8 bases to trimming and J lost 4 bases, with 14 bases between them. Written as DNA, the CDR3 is TGTGCCAGCTTCGGGGAGTACGCAGAGACCCAGTACTTC. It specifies CASFGEYAETQYF.

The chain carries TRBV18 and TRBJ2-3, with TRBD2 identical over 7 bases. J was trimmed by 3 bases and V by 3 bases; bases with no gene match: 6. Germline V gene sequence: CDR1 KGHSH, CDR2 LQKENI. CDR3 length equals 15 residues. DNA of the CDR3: TGTGCCAGCTCACCTACAGCGGGATATACAGATACGCAGTATTTT. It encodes CASSPTAGYTDTQYF.

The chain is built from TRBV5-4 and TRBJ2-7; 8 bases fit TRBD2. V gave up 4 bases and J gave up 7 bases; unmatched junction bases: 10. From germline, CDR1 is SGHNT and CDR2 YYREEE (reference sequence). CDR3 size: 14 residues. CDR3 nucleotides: TGTGCCAGCAGCAGAACCGGGACTAGTTTTGAGCAGTACTTC. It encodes CASSRTGTSFEQYF.

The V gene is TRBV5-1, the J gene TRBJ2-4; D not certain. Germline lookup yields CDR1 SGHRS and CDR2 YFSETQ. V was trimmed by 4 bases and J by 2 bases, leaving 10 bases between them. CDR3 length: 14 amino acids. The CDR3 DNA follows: TGCGCCAGCAGCCTCGACACTTCCAAAAACATTCAGTACTTC. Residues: CASSLDTSKNIQYF.

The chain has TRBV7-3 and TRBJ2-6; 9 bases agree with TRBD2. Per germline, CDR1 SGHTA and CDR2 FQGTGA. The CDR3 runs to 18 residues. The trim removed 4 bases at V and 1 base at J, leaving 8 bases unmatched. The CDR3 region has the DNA TGTGCCAGCAGCTCGCTAGCGGGGTCTCTATCTGGGGCCAACGTCCTGACTTTC. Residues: CASSSLAGSLSGANVLTF. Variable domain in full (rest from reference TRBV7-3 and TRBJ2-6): GAGVSQTPSNKVTEKGKYVELRCDPISGHTALYWYRQSLGQGPEFLIYFQGTGAADDSGLPNDRFFAVRPEGSVSTLKIQRTERGDSAVYLCASSSLAGSLSGANVLTFGAGSRLTVL.

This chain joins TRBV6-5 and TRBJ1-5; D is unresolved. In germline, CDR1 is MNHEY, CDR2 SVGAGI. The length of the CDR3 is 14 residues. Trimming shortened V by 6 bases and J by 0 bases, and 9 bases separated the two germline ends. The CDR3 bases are TGTGCCAGCAGCAATAAACATAGCAATCAGCCCCAGCATTTT. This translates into CASSNKHSNQPQHF.

The CDR3 loop reads CASSLVQSGANVLTF. The CDR3 nucleotides read TGTGCCAGCAGCTTAGTTCAGTCTGGGGCCAACGTCCTGACTTTC. This sequence joins TRBV11-2 and TRBJ2-6; no clear D. The germline V gene encodes CDR1 SGHAT and CDR2 FQNNGV. The CDR3 sequence is 15 residues long. V lost 1 base to trimming and J lost 1 base, with 5 bases between them.

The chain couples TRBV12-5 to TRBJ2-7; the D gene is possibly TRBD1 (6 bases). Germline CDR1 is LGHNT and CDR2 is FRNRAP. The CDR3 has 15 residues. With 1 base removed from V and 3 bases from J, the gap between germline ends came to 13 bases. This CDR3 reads CASGLAGTSLYEQYF. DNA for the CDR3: TGTGCTAGTGGTTTGGCCGGGACAAGCCTCTACGAGCAGTACTTC.

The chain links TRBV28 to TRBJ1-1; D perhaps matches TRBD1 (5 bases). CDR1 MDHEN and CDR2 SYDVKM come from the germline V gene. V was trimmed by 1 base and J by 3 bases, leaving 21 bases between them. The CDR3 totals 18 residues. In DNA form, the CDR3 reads TGTGCCAGCAGTTTATATTGGAGCCCTACCGCGGGGGACACTGAAGCTTTCTTT. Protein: CASSLYWSPTAGDTEAFF. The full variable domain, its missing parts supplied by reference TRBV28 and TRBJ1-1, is DVKVTQSSRYLVKRTGEKVFLECVQDMDHENMFWYRQDPGLGLRLIYFSYDVKMKEKGDIPEGYSVSREKKERFSLILESASTNQTSMYLCASSLYWSPTAGDTEAFFGQGTRLTVV.